Each of the 27 T cell receptor beta chains below was sequenced from the same sample in a study of blood T cell repertoires in COVID-19. Some clones are missing from TCRdb's copy, which holds only in-frame ones; the method was immunoSEQ multiplex PCR. Here the sample spans 200,000 to 250,000 clones, 75% to 90% being singletons. What was sequenced was PBMCs or T cells enriched from blood (not recorded which). These receptors originate from a man aged 35 to 55 who had recovered from COVID-19.

CDR3 DNA sequence: TGTGCCAGCAGTTACGAGAGGGATCGGGAGCAGTACTTC. This translates into CASSYERDREQYF. V and J are TRBV6-5 and TRBJ2-7, with TRBD2 as a possible D gene (5 bases). The CDR3 sequence is 13 residues long. Germline V gives CDR1 MNHEY, CDR2 SVGAGI. Between the trimmed V and J ends, which lost 2 bases and 7 bases, there was a span of 12 bases.

This clone was recorded only once. The chain has TRBV5-1 and TRBJ2-7, with TRBD2 identical over 10 bases. CDR1 is SGHRS and CDR2 is YFSETQ in the germline V gene. The CDR3 consists of 21 residues. The ends lost 4 bases at V and 2 bases at J; junction bases unmatched: 24. The CDR3 bases are TGCGCCAGCAGCCCGATTCCGGAGCTAGCGGGAGTTAGAGGGAAACCCTACGAGCAGTACTTC. Its protein product is CASSPIPELAGVRGKPYEQYF. Full variable domain (outside the CDR3, taken from reference TRBV5-1 and TRBJ2-7): KAGVTQTPRYLIKTRGQQVTLSCSPISGHRSVSWYQQTPGQGLQFLFEYFSETQRNKGNFPGRFSGRQFSNSRSEMNVSTLELGDSALYLCASSPIPELAGVRGKPYEQYFGPGTRLTVT.

The V and J genes are TRBV25-1 and TRBJ2-1; 7 bases agree with TRBD2. V dropped 3 bases and J dropped 2; count of bases not matched to a gene: 7. CDR1 is MGHDK and CDR2 is SYGVNS in the germline V gene. The CDR3 is 16 residues long. The CDR3 loop is CASSDDAGVPYNEQFF. DNA for the CDR3: TGTGCCAGCAGTGATGACGCGGGAGTCCCCTACAATGAGCAGTTCTTC.

This chain connects TRBV28 to TRBJ2-7; perhaps TRBD1 as D (6 bases). Germline V lookup: CDR1 MDHEN, CDR2 SYDVKM. The CDR3 extends over 15 amino acids. Trimming stripped 5 bases from V and 4 bases from J, with 18 bases between. This CDR3 is CASSPQGTLVYEQYF. For the CDR3, the DNA is TGTGCCAGCAGTCCCCAGGGGACCCTCGTGTACGAGCAGTACTTC. Supplemented by reference TRBV28 and TRBJ2-7, the full variable domain reads DVKVTQSSRYLVKRTGEKVFLECVQDMDHENMFWYRQDPGLGLRLIYFSYDVKMKEKGDIPEGYSVSREKKERFSLILESASTNQTSMYLCASSPQGTLVYEQYFGPGTRLTVT.

This clone was seen a few times. This chain joins TRBV19 and TRBJ2-7, with D tentatively TRBD2 (5 bases). With 4 bases removed from V and 6 bases from J, the gap between germline ends came to 13 bases. CDR1 and CDR2 from the germline V gene are LNHDA and SQIVND (reference sequence). CDR3 length: 13 amino acids. The CDR3 sequence: CASSRTWGAEQYF. In DNA, the CDR3 is TGTGCCAGTAGTAGGACTTGGGGAGCCGAGCAGTACTTC.

CDR3: CSVGGRGSGGEQYF. The CDR3 DNA reads as TGCAGCGTTGGAGGGCGCGGGAGTGGGGGCGAGCAGTACTTC. The chain combines TRBV29-1 with TRBJ2-7; 7 positions match TRBD2. Germline V CDR1 and CDR2: SQVTM, ANQGSEA. J gave up 6 bases and V 4 bases, and 12 bases lay outside the gene matches. The CDR3 is 14 amino acids.

V usage is TRBV7-9 and J usage is TRBJ2-2; 7 nucleotides line up with TRBD2. This CDR3 contains 16 residues. Per germline, CDR1 SEHNR and CDR2 FQNEAQ (reference sequence). V was clipped by 7 bases and J by 6 bases; unmatched bases: 14. The CDR3 coding sequence is TGTGCCAGCACCCAAGGAGCGGGAAAGGTGTCCGGGGAGCTGTTTTTT. Protein: CASTQGAGKVSGELFF.

Only one count was recorded for this clone. The rearrangement links TRBV10-3 to TRBJ2-7; a weak D match, TRBD1 (6 bases). Germline V CDR1 and CDR2: ENHRY, SYGVKD. The CDR3 runs 12 residues. V lost 6 bases, J lost 0 bases, and 6 bases lay in between. The CDR3 protein is CAIRDSSYEQYF. The CDR3 bases are TGTGCCATCAGGGACAGCTCCTACGAGCAGTACTTC.

A word on this clone: This may arise from a read error, as a much more abundant clone is one base away. The chain links TRBV12-3 or TRBV12-4 to TRBJ2-3; 8 nucleotides align to TRBD2. V shed 3 bases and J 5 bases; nucleotides not matched to a gene: 1. The CDR3 sequence is 13 residues long. CDR3 loop: CASSFLAGDTQYF. CDR3 DNA sequence: TGTGCCAGCAGTTTCCTAGCGGGAGATACGCAGTATTTT.

This chain uses TRBV19 with TRBJ1-1; D is ambiguous. Trimming took 7 bases from V and 1 from J, leaving 10 bases between them. CDR1 LNHDA and CDR2 SQIVND come from the germline V gene (reference sequence). This CDR3 region has 13 residues. In DNA, the CDR3 is TGTGCCAGTAATCCCCCTTGGAACACTGAAGCTTTCTTT. Translating it yields CASNPPWNTEAFF.

The chain combines TRBV4-2 with TRBJ2-1; D remains ambiguous. Germline CDR1 LGHNA, CDR2 YNFKEQ. The CDR3 has 15 residues. V dropped 1 base and J dropped 0 bases, with 7 bases sitting between them. The CDR3 DNA is TGTGCCAGCAGCCAAGTCACGAGCTCCTACAATGAGCAGTTCTTC. It is translated as CASSQVTSSYNEQFF.

The chain couples TRBV19 to TRBJ2-2; a possible D gene is TRBD1 (6 bases). CDR3 length: 16 residues. The germline gives CDR1 LNHDA, CDR2 SQIVND (reference sequence). The V and J ends lost 5 bases and 1 base respectively, with 14 bases between them. CDR3 sequence reads: CASSATRTVNTGELFF. CDR3 bases: TGTGCCAGTAGTGCAACGAGGACAGTGAACACCGGGGAGCTGTTTTTT.

The rearrangement joins TRBV2 to TRBJ1-5, with TRBD1 as a possible D gene (6 bases). This CDR3 has 15 amino acids. CDR1 is SNHLY and CDR2 is FYNNEI in the germline V gene. V dropped 5 bases and J dropped 6 bases, with 17 bases sitting between them. The CDR3 nucleotides read TGTGCCAGCAGTTTAAGTAGTGGGGGGGCTCAGCCCCAGCATTTT. Encoded protein: CASSLSSGGAQPQHF.

J is TRBJ2-1 and V is TRBV7-2, with D tentatively TRBD1 (5 bases). This CDR3 is built from 16 residues. Per the germline V gene, CDR1 is SGHTA and CDR2 is FQGNSA. The V and J ends lost 1 base and 9 bases respectively, with 19 bases between them. CDR3 loop: CASSLGGAISRGEQFF. The CDR3 DNA follows: TGTGCCAGCAGCTTAGGAGGCGCCATCAGTAGGGGTGAGCAGTTCTTC.

This chain links TRBV7-9 with TRBJ2-6; possible D gene TRBD1, 6 bases. CDR3 length equals 17 residues. The germline gives CDR1 SEHNR, CDR2 FQNEAQ (reference sequence). Between the trimmed V and J ends, which lost 1 base and 3 bases, there was a span of 13 bases. CDR3 amino acids: CASSLVRGFSGANVLTF. The CDR3 DNA reads TGTGCCAGCAGCTTAGTTAGGGGGTTCAGTGGGGCCAACGTCCTGACTTTC.

The chain recombines TRBV30 with TRBJ2-3; 8 nucleotides line up with TRBD1. The V gene end was trimmed by 3 bases and the J gene end by 4 bases; junction bases not matched to a gene: 6. This CDR3 has 14 amino acids. CDR1 is GTSNPN and CDR2 is SVGIG in the germline V gene (reference sequence). The CDR3, as DNA: TGTGCCTGGAGCCCAGGACAGGGAGCAGATACGCAGTATTTT. Amino acids: CAWSPGQGADTQYF.

This rearrangement joins TRBV11-3 to TRBJ1-4; 11 bases match TRBD1. The CDR3 contains 15 residues. CDR1 is SGHNT, CDR2 YENEEA, per germline. Unmatched junction bases numbered 4, after V lost 4 bases and J lost 6 bases. The chain's CDR3 is CASSWTGGLYEKLFF. The CDR3 DNA reads TGTGCCAGCAGCTGGACAGGGGGCTTGTATGAAAAACTGTTTTTT.

This chain connects TRBV29-1 to TRBJ1-6; no clear D gene. The germline V gene has CDR1 SQVTM and CDR2 ANQGSEA. This CDR3 region has 13 residues. DNA for the CDR3: TGCAGGATAGTACCTCACTATAATTCACCCCTCCACTTT. It is translated as CRIVPHYNSPLHF. The full variable domain, completed using reference TRBV29-1 and TRBJ1-6, is SAVISQKPSRDICQRGTSLTIQCQVDSQVTMMFWYRQQPGQSLTLIATANQGSEATYESGFVIDKFPISRPNLTFSTLTVSNMSPEDSSIYLCRIVPHYNSPLHFGNGTRLTVT.

The V and J genes are TRBV5-1 and TRBJ2-1, with TRBD1 matching 11 bases. The CDR3 runs to 14 residues. Germline V gene lookup returns CDR1 SGHRS and CDR2 YFSETQ. J lost 7 bases, V lost 4 bases, and 4 bases had no gene match. CDR3 nucleotide sequence: TGCGCCAGCAGCGTGGGACAGGGGGTGAATGAGCAGTTCTTC. Protein sequence: CASSVGQGVNEQFF.

The chain recombines TRBV28 with TRBJ1-4, with a tentative D call TRBD1 (6 bases). Trimming cost V 4 bases and J 5 bases, with 14 bases left between them. This CDR3 has 15 residues. The germline CDR1 and CDR2 sequences are MDHEN and SYDVKM. In DNA form, the CDR3 reads TGTGCCAGCAGTTCGCCGGGACAAAGAAATGAAAAACTGTTTTTT. This codes for CASSSPGQRNEKLFF. Looking up the rest from reference TRBV28 and TRBJ1-4 gives the full variable domain: DVKVTQSSRYLVKRTGEKVFLECVQDMDHENMFWYRQDPGLGLRLIYFSYDVKMKEKGDIPEGYSVSREKKERFSLILESASTNQTSMYLCASSSPGQRNEKLFFGSGTQLSVL.

CDR3 in DNA: TGCGCCAGCAGCCCAACGCGAGGGACAGGGGCGGGAAACACCATATATTTT. Amino acids: CASSPTRGTGAGNTIYF. The chain joins TRBV5-1 to TRBJ1-3; TRBD1 matches at 10 bases. The CDR3 sequence is 17 residues long. Unmatched junction bases numbered 11, after V lost 4 bases and J lost 4 bases. CDR1 is SGHRS and CDR2 is YFSETQ in the germline V gene.

The chain has TRBV30 and TRBJ1-6; TRBD1 aligns across 9 bases. Germline lookup yields CDR1 GTSNPN and CDR2 SVGIG (reference sequence). The CDR3 extends over 17 amino acids. V shed 3 bases and J 0 bases; nucleotides not matched to a gene: 6. This CDR3 reads CAWRDRGPSSYNSPLHF. The CDR3 bases are TGTGCCTGGAGGGACAGGGGCCCTAGCTCCTATAATTCACCCCTCCACTTT.

V and J are TRBV5-4 and TRBJ1-6; 7 bases line up with TRBD1. CDR3 length: 17 amino acids. Germline CDR1 and CDR2: SGHNT and YYREEE (reference sequence). The V segment lost 4 bases and the J segment 0 bases; nucleotides outside the gene matches: 7. The CDR3 protein is CASSLLTGSSYNSPLHF. In DNA form, the CDR3 reads TGTGCCAGCAGCCTCTTGACAGGGAGCTCCTATAATTCACCCCTCCACTTT.

The chain links TRBV28 to TRBJ2-4, with 7 bases identical to TRBD2. The J segment lost 7 bases and the V segment lost 2 bases, leaving 14 bases of the junction unmatched. CDR1 and CDR2 from the germline V gene are MDHEN and SYDVKM. This CDR3 has 17 amino acids. CDR3 DNA sequence: TGTGCCAGCAGTTTAGGTCAGGGAGGGCCCTCAAGGAACATTCAGTACTTC. This codes for CASSLGQGGPSRNIQYF.

The chain uses TRBV2 and TRBJ1-5; D might be TRBD1 (5 bases). Deletions cut 6 bases from V and 0 bases from J, with 9 bases between. The CDR3 has 14 amino acids. Germline CDR1 and CDR2: SNHLY and FYNNEI. DNA of the CDR3: TGTGCCAGCAGGGCCGGGGGTAGCAATCAGCCCCAGCATTTT. This gives the protein CASRAGGSNQPQHF. The entire variable domain, with the rest obtained from reference TRBV2 and TRBJ1-5, is as follows: EPEVTQTPSHQVTQMGQEVILRCVPISNHLYFYWYRQILGQKVEFLVSFYNNEISEKSEIFDDQFSVERPDGSNFTLKIRSTKLEDSAMYFCASRAGGSNQPQHFGDGTRLSIL.

This chain uses TRBV10-2 with TRBJ2-7; D is possibly TRBD2 (5 bases). Trimming stripped 8 bases from V and 7 bases from J, with 15 bases between. CDR3 length: 12 amino acids. Germline V gene sequence: CDR1 WSHSY, CDR2 SAAADI. CDR3 in amino acids: CASRGSVREQYF. In nucleotides, the CDR3 is TGCGCCAGCCGAGGGAGCGTCCGGGAGCAGTACTTC.

In this sample, this clone turned up once. J is TRBJ2-1 and V is TRBV5-1, with D uncertain. Germline V lookup: CDR1 SGHRS, CDR2 YFSETQ. Trimming shortened V by 3 bases and J by 7 bases, and 11 bases separated the two germline ends. The CDR3 is made up of 13 amino acids. CDR3 amino acids: CASSSGYYNEQFF. The CDR3 nucleotides are TGCGCCAGCAGCTCCGGGTACTATAATGAGCAGTTCTTC.